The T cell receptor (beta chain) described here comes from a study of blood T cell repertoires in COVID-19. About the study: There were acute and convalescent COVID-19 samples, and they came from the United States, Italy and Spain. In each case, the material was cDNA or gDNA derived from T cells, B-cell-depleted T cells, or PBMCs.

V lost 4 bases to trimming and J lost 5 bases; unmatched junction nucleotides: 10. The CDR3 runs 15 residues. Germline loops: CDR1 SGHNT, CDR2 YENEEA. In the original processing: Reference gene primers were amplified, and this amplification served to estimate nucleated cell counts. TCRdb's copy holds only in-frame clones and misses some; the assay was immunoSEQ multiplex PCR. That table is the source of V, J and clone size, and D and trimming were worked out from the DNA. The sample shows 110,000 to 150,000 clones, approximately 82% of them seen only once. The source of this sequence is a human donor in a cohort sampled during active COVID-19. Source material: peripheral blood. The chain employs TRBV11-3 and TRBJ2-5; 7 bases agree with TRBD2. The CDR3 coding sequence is TGTGCCAGCAGCTGGATTCGACTAGCCGGGGAGACCCAGTACTTC. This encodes CASSWIRLAGETQYF.